A single sample is the source of the 3 T cell receptor beta chains below, sequenced in a study of draining lymph node invasion in breast cancer. Via MiXCR, TCRdb re-called the bulk RNA-seq reads, giving one row per CDR3 protein. The table shows 3,400 or so distinct CDR3 sequences, with around 79% occurring only once. Sorting for CD4+ CD45RA- CD25- cells yielded memory conventional CD4 T cells. The sample was sorted memory CD4+ effector T cells from a lymph node. Receptors were obtained from a female donor with luminal breast cancer.

The CDR3 reads CASSPQAGYQPQHF. For the CDR3, the DNA is TGTGCCAGCAGTCCCCAAGCAGGTTATCAGCCCCAGCATTTT. The chain uses TRBV2 and TRBJ1-5; D unclear. The CDR3 extends over 14 amino acids. The germline gives CDR1 SNHLY, CDR2 FYNNEI. Trimming stripped 5 bases from V and 5 bases from J, with 13 bases between.

About this clonotype itself: Germline and junction disagree at one end, which may indicate a read error. The J gene is TRBJ1-5, the V gene TRBV12-3 or TRBV12-4; TRBD1 agrees at 9 bases. This CDR3 contains 15 residues. For the CDR3, the DNA is TGTGCTAGCACCCGGACAGGGGTGGGCAATCAGCCCCAGCATTTT. It codes for CASTRTGVGNQPQHF.

The chain recombines TRBV21-1 with TRBJ1-1. TRBV21-1 is assigned pseudogene status. This CDR3 has 11 residues. The CDR3 here is CASSKLASAFF. DNA for the CDR3: TGTGCCAGCAGCAAATTGGCGTCAGCTTTCTTT.